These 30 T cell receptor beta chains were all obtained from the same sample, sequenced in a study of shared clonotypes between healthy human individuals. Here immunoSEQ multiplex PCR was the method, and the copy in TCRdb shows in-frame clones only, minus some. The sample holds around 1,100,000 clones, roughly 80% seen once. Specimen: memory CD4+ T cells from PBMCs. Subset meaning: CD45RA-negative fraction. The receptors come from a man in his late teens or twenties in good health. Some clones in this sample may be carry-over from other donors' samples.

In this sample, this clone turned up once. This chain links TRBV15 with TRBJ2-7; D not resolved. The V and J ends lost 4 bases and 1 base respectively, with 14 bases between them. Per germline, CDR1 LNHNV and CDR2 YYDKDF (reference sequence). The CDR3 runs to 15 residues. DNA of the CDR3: TGTGCCACCAGCATTGAGATAGACCGTTCCTACGAGCAGTACTTC. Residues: CATSIEIDRSYEQYF. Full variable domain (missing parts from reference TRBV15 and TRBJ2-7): DAMVIQNPRYQVTQFGKPVTLSCSQTLNHNVMYWYQQKSSQAPKLLFHYYDKDFNNEADTPDNFQSRRPNTSFCFLDIRSPGLGDTAMYLCATSIEIDRSYEQYFGPGTRLTVT.

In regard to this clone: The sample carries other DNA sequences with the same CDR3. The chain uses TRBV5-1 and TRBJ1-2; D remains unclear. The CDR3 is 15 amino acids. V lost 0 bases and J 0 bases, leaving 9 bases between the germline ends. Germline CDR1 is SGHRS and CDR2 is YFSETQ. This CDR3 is CASSLGAGSNYGYTF. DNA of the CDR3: TGCGCCAGCAGCTTGGGGGCAGGTTCTAACTATGGCTACACCTTC.

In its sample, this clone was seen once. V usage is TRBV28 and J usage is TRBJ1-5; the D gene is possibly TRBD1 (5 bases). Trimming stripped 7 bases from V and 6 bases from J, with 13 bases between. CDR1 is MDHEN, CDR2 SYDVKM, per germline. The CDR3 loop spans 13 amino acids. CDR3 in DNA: TGTGCCAGCAACGGCCAGGGTGGTCAGCCCCAGCATTTT. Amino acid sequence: CASNGQGGQPQHF.

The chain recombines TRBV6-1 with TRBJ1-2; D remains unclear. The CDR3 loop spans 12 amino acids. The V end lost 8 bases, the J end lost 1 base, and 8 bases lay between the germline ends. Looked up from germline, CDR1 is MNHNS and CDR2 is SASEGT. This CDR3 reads CASVEGNYGYTF. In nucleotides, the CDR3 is TGTGCCAGCGTCGAGGGTAACTATGGCTACACCTTC.

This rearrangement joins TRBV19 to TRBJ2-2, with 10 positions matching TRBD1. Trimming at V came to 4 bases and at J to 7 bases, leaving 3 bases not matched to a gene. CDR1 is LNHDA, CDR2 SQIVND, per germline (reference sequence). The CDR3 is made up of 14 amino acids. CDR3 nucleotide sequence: TGTGCCAGTAGTAGGGACAGGGGCGGCGGGGAGCTGTTTTTT. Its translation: CASSRDRGGGELFF.

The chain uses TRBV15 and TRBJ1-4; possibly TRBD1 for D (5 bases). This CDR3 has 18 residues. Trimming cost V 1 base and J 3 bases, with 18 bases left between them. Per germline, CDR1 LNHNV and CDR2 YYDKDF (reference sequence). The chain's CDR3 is CATSRGLFSGTANEKLFF. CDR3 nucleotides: TGTGCCACCAGCAGAGGCTTATTCTCCGGGACGGCTAATGAAAAACTGTTTTTT.

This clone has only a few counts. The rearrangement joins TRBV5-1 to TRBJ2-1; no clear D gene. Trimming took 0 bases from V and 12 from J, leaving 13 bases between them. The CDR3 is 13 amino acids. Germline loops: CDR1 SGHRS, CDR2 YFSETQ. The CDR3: CASSLAGSWGQFF. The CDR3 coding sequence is TGCGCCAGCAGCTTGGCCGGGTCTTGGGGGCAGTTCTTC. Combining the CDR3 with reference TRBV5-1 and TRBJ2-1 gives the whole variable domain KAGVTQTPRYLIKTRGQQVTLSCSPISGHRSVSWYQQTPGQGLQFLFEYFSETQRNKGNFPGRFSGRQFSNSRSEMNVSTLELGDSALYLCASSLAGSWGQFFGPGTRLTVL.

The CDR3 sequence is CASSIGLAGIETQYF. DNA for the CDR3: TGTGCCAGCAGCATCGGACTAGCGGGAATAGAGACCCAGTACTTC. The chain couples TRBV7-2 to TRBJ2-5; 12 bases match TRBD2. The CDR3 has 15 amino acids. Looked up from germline, CDR1 is SGHTA and CDR2 is FQGNSA. V lost 5 bases, J lost 4 bases, and 5 bases stayed unmatched. The full variable domain, rest sourced from reference TRBV7-2 and TRBJ2-5, is GAGVSQSPSNKVTEKGKDVELRCDPISGHTALYWYRQSLGQGLEFLIYFQGNSAPDKSGLPSDRFSAERTGGSVSTLTIQRTQQEDSAVYLCASSIGLAGIETQYFGPGTRLLVL.

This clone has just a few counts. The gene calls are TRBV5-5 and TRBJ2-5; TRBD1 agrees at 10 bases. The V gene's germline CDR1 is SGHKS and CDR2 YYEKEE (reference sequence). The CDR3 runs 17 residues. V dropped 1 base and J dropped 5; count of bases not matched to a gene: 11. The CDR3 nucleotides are TGTGCCAGCAGCTTGTTCCCTCCGGGACAGGGGAAGGAGACCCAGTACTTC. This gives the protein CASSLFPPGQGKETQYF.

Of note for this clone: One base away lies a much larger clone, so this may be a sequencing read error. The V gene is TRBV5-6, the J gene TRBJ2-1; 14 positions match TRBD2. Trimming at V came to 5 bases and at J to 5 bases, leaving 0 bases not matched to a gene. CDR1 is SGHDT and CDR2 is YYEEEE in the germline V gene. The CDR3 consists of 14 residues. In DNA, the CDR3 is TGTGCCAGCAGGGGACTAGCGGGAGACAATGAGCAGTTCTTC. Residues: CASRGLAGDNEQFF.

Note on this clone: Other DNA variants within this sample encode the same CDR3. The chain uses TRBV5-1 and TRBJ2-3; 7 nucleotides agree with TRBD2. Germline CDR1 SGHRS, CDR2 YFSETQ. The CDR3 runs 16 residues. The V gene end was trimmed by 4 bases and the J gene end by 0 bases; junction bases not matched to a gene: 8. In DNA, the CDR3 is TGCGCCAGCAGCGTCGGGCTAGCGGAGAGCACAGATACGCAGTATTTT. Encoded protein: CASSVGLAESTDTQYF.

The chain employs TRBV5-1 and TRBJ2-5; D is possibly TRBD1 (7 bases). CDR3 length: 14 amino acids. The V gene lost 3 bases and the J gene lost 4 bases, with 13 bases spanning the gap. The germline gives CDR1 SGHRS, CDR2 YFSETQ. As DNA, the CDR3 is TGCGCCAGCAGCTCCCAGGGGGGTCGAGAGACCCAGTACTTC. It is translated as CASSSQGGRETQYF.

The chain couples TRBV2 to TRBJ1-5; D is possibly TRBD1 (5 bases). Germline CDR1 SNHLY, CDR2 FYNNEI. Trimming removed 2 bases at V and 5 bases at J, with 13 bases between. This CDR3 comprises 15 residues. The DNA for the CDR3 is TGTGCCAGCAGTGAATTCGGGGGGGGAGATCAGCCCCAGCATTTT. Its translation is CASSEFGGGDQPQHF.

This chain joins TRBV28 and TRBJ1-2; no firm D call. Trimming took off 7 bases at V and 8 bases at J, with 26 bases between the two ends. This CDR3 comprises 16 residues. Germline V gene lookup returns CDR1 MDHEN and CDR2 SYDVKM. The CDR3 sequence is CASTPLVRAPSSGYTF. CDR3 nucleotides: TGTGCCAGCACTCCCTTAGTCCGGGCCCCGAGTTCGGGCTACACCTTC.

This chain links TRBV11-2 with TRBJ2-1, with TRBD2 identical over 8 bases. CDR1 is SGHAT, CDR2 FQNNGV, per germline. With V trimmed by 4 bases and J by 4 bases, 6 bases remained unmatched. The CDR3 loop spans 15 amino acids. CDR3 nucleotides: TGTGCCAGCAGCTCACTTGTAGCGGGGTACAATGAGCAGTTCTTC. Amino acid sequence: CASSSLVAGYNEQFF.

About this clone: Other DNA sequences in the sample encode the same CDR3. CDR3 loop: CASSPPGQETQYF. CDR3 coding DNA: TGTGCCAGCTCACCCCCAGGTCAAGAGACCCAGTACTTC. This chain joins TRBV18 and TRBJ2-5, with D unresolved. V lost 3 bases, J lost 2 bases, and 7 bases lay in between. CDR3 size: 13 residues. Germline V gives CDR1 KGHSH, CDR2 LQKENI.

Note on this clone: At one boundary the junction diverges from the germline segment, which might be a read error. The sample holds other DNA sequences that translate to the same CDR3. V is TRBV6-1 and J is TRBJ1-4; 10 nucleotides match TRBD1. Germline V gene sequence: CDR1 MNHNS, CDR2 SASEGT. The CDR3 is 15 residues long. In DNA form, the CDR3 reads TGTGCCAGCAGGGGGACAGGGGTGGATGGGGAAAAATTGTTTTTT. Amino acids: CASRGTGVDGEKLFF.

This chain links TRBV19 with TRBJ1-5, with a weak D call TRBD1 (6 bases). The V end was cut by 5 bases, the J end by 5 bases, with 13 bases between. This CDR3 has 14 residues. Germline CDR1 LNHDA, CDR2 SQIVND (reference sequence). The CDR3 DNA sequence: TGTGCCAGTAGTCCCGGGACATCGGATCAGCCCCAGCATTTT. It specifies CASSPGTSDQPQHF.

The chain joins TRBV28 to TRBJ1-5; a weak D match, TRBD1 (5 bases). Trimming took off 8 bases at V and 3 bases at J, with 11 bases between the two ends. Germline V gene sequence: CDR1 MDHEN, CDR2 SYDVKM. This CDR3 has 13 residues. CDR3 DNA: TGTGCCAGCCTCCTAGGGGCCAATCAGCCCCAGCATTTT. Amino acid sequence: CASLLGANQPQHF.

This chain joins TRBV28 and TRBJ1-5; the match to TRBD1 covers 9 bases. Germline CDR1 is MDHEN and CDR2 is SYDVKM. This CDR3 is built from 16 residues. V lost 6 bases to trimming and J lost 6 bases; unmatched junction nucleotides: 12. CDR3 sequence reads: CASRLPGQGYRQPQHF. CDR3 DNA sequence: TGTGCCAGCAGACTTCCGGGACAGGGATACCGTCAGCCCCAGCATTTT.

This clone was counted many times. CDR3 nucleotides: TGCGCCAGCAGCCAAGAGGGAACAAAAATAGAGACCCAGTACTTC. Translating it yields CASSQEGTKIETQYF. The chain carries TRBV4-1 and TRBJ2-5; no clear D gene. CDR1 is MGHRA and CDR2 is YSYEKL in the germline V gene. V lost 0 bases to trimming and J lost 4 bases, with 12 bases between them. The CDR3 runs to 15 residues.

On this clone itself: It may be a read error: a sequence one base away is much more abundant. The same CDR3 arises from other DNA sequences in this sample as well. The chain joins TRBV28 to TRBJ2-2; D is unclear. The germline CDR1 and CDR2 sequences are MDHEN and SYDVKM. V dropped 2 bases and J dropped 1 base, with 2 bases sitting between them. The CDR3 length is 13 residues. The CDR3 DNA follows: TGTGCCAGCAGTTTAGTGAACACCGGGGAGCTGTTTTTT. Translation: CASSLVNTGELFF.

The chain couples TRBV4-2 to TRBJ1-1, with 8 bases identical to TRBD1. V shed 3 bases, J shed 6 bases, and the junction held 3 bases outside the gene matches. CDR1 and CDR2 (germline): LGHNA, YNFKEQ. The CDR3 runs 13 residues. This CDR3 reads CASSQDRVPEAFF. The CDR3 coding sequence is TGTGCCAGCAGCCAGGACAGGGTACCTGAAGCTTTCTTT.

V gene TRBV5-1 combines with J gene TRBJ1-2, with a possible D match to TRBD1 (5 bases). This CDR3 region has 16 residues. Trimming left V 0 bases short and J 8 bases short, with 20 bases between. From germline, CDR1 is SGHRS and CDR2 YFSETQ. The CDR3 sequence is CASSLGDGMIALGYTF. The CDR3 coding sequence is TGCGCCAGCAGCTTGGGGGACGGAATGATTGCCCTGGGCTACACCTTC.

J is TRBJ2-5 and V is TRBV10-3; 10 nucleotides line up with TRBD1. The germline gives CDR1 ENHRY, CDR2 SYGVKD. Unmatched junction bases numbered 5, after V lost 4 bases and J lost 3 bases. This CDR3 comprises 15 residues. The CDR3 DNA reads TGTGCCATCAGTGGTCAGGGGACAGGGGAAGAGACCCAGTACTTC. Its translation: CAISGQGTGEETQYF.

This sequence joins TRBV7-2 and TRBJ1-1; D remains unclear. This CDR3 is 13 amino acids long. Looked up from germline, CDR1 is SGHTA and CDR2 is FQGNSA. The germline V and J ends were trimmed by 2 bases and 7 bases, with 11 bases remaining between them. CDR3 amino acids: CASSLSRSNEAFF. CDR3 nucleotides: TGTGCCAGCAGCTTATCTCGCTCTAATGAAGCTTTCTTT.

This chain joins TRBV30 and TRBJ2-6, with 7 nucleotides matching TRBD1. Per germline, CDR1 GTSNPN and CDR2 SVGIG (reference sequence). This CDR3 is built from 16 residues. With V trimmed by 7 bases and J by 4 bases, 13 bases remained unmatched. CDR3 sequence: CASQTPTGRGANVLTF. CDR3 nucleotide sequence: TGTGCCTCACAAACCCCGACAGGGCGGGGGGCCAACGTCCTGACTTTC. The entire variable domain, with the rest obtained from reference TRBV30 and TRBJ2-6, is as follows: SQTIHQWPATLVQPVGSPLSLECTVEGTSNPNLYWYRQAAGRGLQLLFYSVGIGQISSEVPQNLSASRPQDRQFILSSKKLLLSDSGFYLCASQTPTGRGANVLTFGAGSRLTVL.

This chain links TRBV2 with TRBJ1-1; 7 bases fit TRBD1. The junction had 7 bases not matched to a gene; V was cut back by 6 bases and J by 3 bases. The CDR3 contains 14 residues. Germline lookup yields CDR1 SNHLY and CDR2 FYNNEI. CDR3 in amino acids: CASSRQGRDTEAFF. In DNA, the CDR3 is TGTGCCAGCAGCCGACAGGGACGAGACACTGAAGCTTTCTTT.

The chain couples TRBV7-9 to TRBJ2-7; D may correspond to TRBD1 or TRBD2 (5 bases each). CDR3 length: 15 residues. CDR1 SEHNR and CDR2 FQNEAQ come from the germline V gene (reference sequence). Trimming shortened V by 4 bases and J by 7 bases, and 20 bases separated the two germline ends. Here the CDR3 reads CASSSDRDRPGEQYF. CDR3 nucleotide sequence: TGTGCCAGCAGCTCCGACCGGGACCGCCCGGGGGAGCAGTACTTC.

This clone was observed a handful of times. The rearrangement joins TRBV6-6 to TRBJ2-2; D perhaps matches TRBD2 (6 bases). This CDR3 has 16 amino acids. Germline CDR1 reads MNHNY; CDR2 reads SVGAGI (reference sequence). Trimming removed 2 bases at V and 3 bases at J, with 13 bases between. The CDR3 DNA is TGTGCCAGCAGTTACCTGGGGCCGGGGGACACCGGGGAGCTGTTTTTT. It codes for CASSYLGPGDTGELFF.